This T cell receptor (beta chain) was sequenced for a study of shared clonotypes between healthy human individuals. Data came from immunoSEQ multiplex PCR; TCRdb stores just in-frame clones and leaves some out. This sample has more than 2,000,000 clones, with around nine tenths found just once. The receptor was isolated from a man aged 18 to 29 in good health. The specimen was naive CD4+ T cells sorted from blood. Subset indicated: CD45RA+ positively selected.

The CDR3 spells CASSLSGPETTFTQYF. The CDR3 DNA follows: TGTGCCAGCAGCCTCTCAGGCCCGGAGACCACTTTTACGCAGTATTTT. This chain uses TRBV7-2 with TRBJ2-3; D uncertain. The germline V gene has CDR1 SGHTA and CDR2 FQGNSA. The CDR3 covers 16 residues. Trimming removed 5 bases from V and 8 bases from J, with 23 bases in between. The full variable domain, in which reference TRBV7-2 and TRBJ2-3 provide the parts outside the CDR3, is GAGVSQSPSNKVTEKGKDVELRCDPISGHTALYWYRQSLGQGLEFLIYFQGNSAPDKSGLPSDRFSAERTGGSVSTLTIQRTQQEDSAVYLCASSLSGPETTFTQYFGPGTRLTVL.